This T cell receptor (beta chain) is drawn from a study of long-term antiretroviral therapy in people with HIV. Study observations and caveats: The repertoire was dominated at all time points by clones expanded before ART. Repertoires looked antigen-experienced, with only a slight naive shift after ART.

The run of the v3.0 immunoSEQ assay was at survey level. Assay: immunoSEQ multiplex PCR; the TCRdb copy retains only in-frame clones and omits some. The table shows about 48,000 clones, with around 84% occurring only once. CDR3 length: 15 amino acids. Germline V gene lookup returns CDR1 SGHNT and CDR2 YYREEE (reference sequence). The V gene lost 0 bases and the J gene lost 6 bases, with 16 bases spanning the gap. This clone has only one observation. Its antigen is as yet unknown. V is TRBV5-4 and J is TRBJ2-7; tentatively, D is TRBD2 (5 bases). This sequence was found in a woman younger than 35 with HIV. Sequenced material: unsorted PBMCs, taken 0.8 years after starting antiretroviral therapy. DNA for the CDR3: TGTGCCAGCAGCTTGGCGGGCGGGTGGGGTGGCGAGCAGTACTTC. Amino acids: CASSLAGGWGGEQYF.